The 19 T cell receptor beta chains reported below all come from one sample, sequenced in a study of early T cells in non-severe SARS-CoV-2 infection. TCRdb passed the 5' RACE reads through MiXCR, listing each CDR3 protein once. The sample lists about 100,000 distinct CDR3 sequences, around 12% seen once, with about 6.2% in the top ten. Sequenced material: whole blood. All receptors derive from an adult who was a healthcare worker with PCR-confirmed SARS-CoV-2 infection or an uninfected control (not recorded which).

The genes are TRBV12-3 or TRBV12-4 and TRBJ2-5; 7 bases map to TRBD2. The CDR3 sequence is 13 residues long. The trim removed 6 bases at V and 5 bases at J, leaving 6 bases unmatched. The CDR3 bases are TGTGCCAGCAGCCCCGTCGGGGGGGAGACCCAGTACTTC. Translated: CASSPVGGETQYF.

This clonotype was seen a few times. The chain uses TRBV7-2 and TRBJ2-3, with 8 bases aligning to TRBD2. With V trimmed by 1 base and J by 5 bases, 5 bases remained unmatched. This CDR3 is 15 amino acids long. Germline CDR1 is SGHTA and CDR2 is FQGNSA. The CDR3 sequence is CASSLDGRAVDTQYF. The CDR3 DNA reads as TGTGCCAGCAGCTTAGACGGGAGGGCCGTAGATACGCAGTATTTT.

J is TRBJ1-6 and V is TRBV28; D is uncertain. The CDR3 sequence is 13 residues long. The V end was cut by 4 bases, the J end by 10 bases, with 11 bases between. CDR1 and CDR2 (germline): MDHEN, SYDVKM. CDR3 amino acids: CASSSHDKSPLHF. As DNA, the CDR3 is TGTGCCAGCAGTTCCCATGACAAGTCACCCCTCCACTTT.

The chain is built from TRBV6-2 or TRBV6-3 and TRBJ2-6; weak D call: TRBD2 (6 bases). Per the germline V gene, CDR1 is MNHEY and CDR2 is SVGEGT. V was clipped by 2 bases and J by 2 bases, with 10 bases between them. The CDR3 is made up of 16 amino acids. The CDR3 DNA sequence: TGTGCCAGCAGTTACCTGGGACTGACTGGGGCCAACGTCCTGACTTTC. Amino acid sequence: CASSYLGLTGANVLTF.

This clonotype was counted at least ten times. The genes are TRBV7-9 and TRBJ1-1; D possibly corresponds to TRBD1 (6 bases). Per germline, CDR1 SEHNR and CDR2 FQNEAQ (reference sequence). V was cut by 3 bases and J by 2 bases, with 10 bases left in between. The CDR3 is 14 residues long. The CDR3 region is CASSFRQENTEAFF. CDR3 nucleotide sequence: TGTGCCAGCAGCTTCAGACAGGAAAACACTGAAGCTTTCTTT.

The chain has TRBV6-5 and TRBJ1-2; D might be TRBD1 (5 bases). The CDR3 is 14 amino acids. Germline-derived CDR1 and CDR2 are MNHEY and SVGAGI. V dropped 4 bases and J dropped 4 bases, with 13 bases sitting between them. CDR3 DNA sequence: TGTGCCAGCAGTTCCGTAGGGGACGGCTATGGCTACACCTTC. Its protein is CASSSVGDGYGYTF.

As concerns this clonotype: A much larger clone sits a single nucleotide away, making a read error possible. The CDR3: CASATFGQGRGGYTF. The CDR3 bases are TGTGCCAGCGCCACTTTTGGACAGGGCAGGGGTGGCTACACCTTC. The chain uses TRBV27 and TRBJ1-2, with TRBD1 identical over 8 bases. The CDR3 is made up of 15 amino acids. Germline trimming cut 8 bases from V and 7 bases from J; bases unmatched to any gene: 15. Looked up from germline, CDR1 is MNHEY and CDR2 is SMNVEV (reference sequence).

V is TRBV10-3 and J is TRBJ1-1; possibly TRBD1 for D (5 bases). In germline, CDR1 is ENHRY, CDR2 SYGVKD. The length of the CDR3 is 13 residues. V lost 8 bases and J 3 bases, leaving 13 bases between the germline ends. The DNA of the CDR3 is TGTGCCATCCGCGGCCCCAGGGACACTGAAGCTTTCTTT. It specifies CAIRGPRDTEAFF.

This chain connects TRBV7-9 to TRBJ1-5, with a possible D match to TRBD1 (6 bases). Germline-derived CDR1 and CDR2 are SEHNR and FQNEAQ (reference sequence). The V end was cut by 5 bases, the J end by 4 bases, with 9 bases between. CDR3 length equals 13 residues. In DNA, the CDR3 is TGTGCCAGCAGCCAGGGGCTTAATCAGCCCCAGCATTTT. Its translation is CASSQGLNQPQHF.

The chain is built from TRBV28 and TRBJ2-3; no reliable D call. Trimming cost V 2 bases and J 4 bases, with 10 bases left between them. The CDR3 loop spans 14 amino acids. Germline-derived CDR1 and CDR2 are MDHEN and SYDVKM. The CDR3 loop reads CASSLGSGPDTQYF. In DNA, the CDR3 is TGTGCCAGCAGTTTAGGTTCCGGGCCAGATACGCAGTATTTT.

This clonotype was observed a few times. The V call is TRBV25-1, the J call TRBJ2-3, with 10 bases that match TRBD2. The length of the CDR3 is 13 residues. Looked up from germline, CDR1 is MGHDK and CDR2 is SYGVNS. Trimming cost V 10 bases and J 6 bases; bases outside gene matches: 7. The CDR3 DNA follows: TGTGCCACCTCCGGGACTAGCGCTGATACGCAGTATTTT. Protein sequence: CATSGTSADTQYF.

This clonotype was seen repeatedly, ten times or more. V gene TRBV5-1 combines with J gene TRBJ1-4, with a weak D call TRBD1 (5 bases). Germline V gene sequence: CDR1 SGHRS, CDR2 YFSETQ. The CDR3 length is 13 residues. V was trimmed by 6 bases and J by 5 bases, leaving 11 bases between them. The CDR3 loop is CASTRDSNEKLFF. The CDR3 DNA reads as TGCGCCAGCACCAGGGATTCAAATGAAAAACTGTTTTTT.

This clonotype appeared many times. The chain has TRBV12-3 or TRBV12-4 and TRBJ2-2, with TRBD1 as a possible D gene (5 bases). This CDR3 comprises 14 residues. Trimming left V 2 bases short and J 6 bases short, with 10 bases between. The CDR3 here is CASSLRGVAGELFF. Written as DNA, the CDR3 is TGTGCCAGCAGTTTAAGGGGTGTAGCCGGGGAGCTGTTTTTT.

This clonotype was counted many times. The chain recombines TRBV6-5 with TRBJ2-2, with 9 positions matching TRBD2. This CDR3 is built from 15 residues. The V gene's germline CDR1 is MNHEY and CDR2 SVGAGI. V lost 6 bases, J lost 6 bases, and 8 bases stayed unmatched. The CDR3 DNA follows: TGTGCCAGCAGGAAGCGGGAGGCCGATGCCGGGGAGCTGTTTTTT. Protein product: CASRKREADAGELFF.

In this sample, this clonotype turned up many times. The chain links TRBV12-3 or TRBV12-4 to TRBJ2-3, with TRBD2 matching over 13 bases. CDR3 length: 17 residues. The V and J ends lost 4 bases and 1 base, in that order; junction bases with no gene match: 5. The CDR3 DNA reads as TGTGCCAGCAGTTCGTCAGGACTAGCGGGAGGCACAGATACGCAGTATTTT. Protein sequence: CASSSSGLAGGTDTQYF.

The chain is built from TRBV9 and TRBJ1-1; D might be TRBD1 (5 bases). The ends were cut back, 5 bases at V and 0 bases at J, with 11 bases in the middle. The CDR3 runs 14 residues. CDR1 SGDLS and CDR2 YYNGEE come from the germline V gene. The CDR3 here is CASSKDNLNTEAFF. The CDR3 DNA is TGTGCCAGCAGTAAGGACAACTTGAACACTGAAGCTTTCTTT. The whole variable domain, filled in from reference TRBV9 and TRBJ1-1, reads DSGVTQTPKHLITATGQRVTLRCSPRSGDLSVYWYQQSLDQGLQFLIQYYNGEERAKGNILERFSAQQFPDLHSELNLSSLELGDSALYFCASSKDNLNTEAFFGQGTRLTVV.

This clonotype turned up a few times. The rearrangement uses TRBV4-3 and TRBJ2-3; TRBD2 agrees at 8 bases. J gave up 2 bases and V 0 bases, and 13 bases lay outside the gene matches. The CDR3 is 19 residues long. Germline CDR1 LGHNA, CDR2 YSLEER. The CDR3 here is CASSQEMNSGRGNTDTQYF. The CDR3 DNA sequence: TGCGCCAGCAGCCAAGAAATGAATTCCGGGAGGGGGAACACAGATACGCAGTATTTT.

This clonotype showed up many times. The J gene is TRBJ2-3, the V gene TRBV7-2, with D perhaps matching TRBD1 or TRBD2 (5 bases each). With 1 base removed from V and 2 bases from J, the gap between germline ends came to 13 bases. This CDR3 has 16 amino acids. The germline gives CDR1 SGHTA, CDR2 FQGNSA. The CDR3 loop reads CASSLGGTAPTDTQYF. DNA for the CDR3: TGTGCCAGCAGCTTAGGGGGGACGGCCCCCACAGATACGCAGTATTTT.

The rearrangement links TRBV20-1 to TRBJ1-5; 8 bases map to TRBD1. The CDR3 is 12 residues long. CDR1 and CDR2 (germline): DFQATT, SNEGSKA (reference sequence). Trimming at V came to 5 bases and at J to 10 bases, leaving 7 bases not matched to a gene. This CDR3 reads CSAGQGLEPQHF. CDR3 DNA sequence: TGCAGTGCTGGACAGGGACTGGAACCCCAGCATTTT.